The 12 T cell receptor beta chains reported below all come from one sample, sequenced in a study of T cell responses to AZD1222 COVID-19 vaccine. TCRdb's copy holds only in-frame clones and misses some; the assay was immunoSEQ multiplex PCR. The data contain around 99,000 clones, approximately 86% of them singletons. The source was peripheral blood, collected on day 0 of MenACWY control vaccination. These receptors all come from an adult in good health.

This chain links TRBV5-5 with TRBJ2-1; 9 bases map to TRBD2. Germline loops: CDR1 SGHKS, CDR2 YYEKEE (reference sequence). CDR3 length: 19 amino acids. Germline trimming cut 2 bases from V and 0 bases from J; bases unmatched to any gene: 12. The CDR3 nucleotides are TGTGCCAGCAGCTTCCGGGTAGCGGGGGCCCTGAGCTCCTACAATGAGCAGTTCTTC. Amino acid sequence: CASSFRVAGALSSYNEQFF.

The rearrangement uses TRBV7-9 and TRBJ2-7; perhaps TRBD1 as D (6 bases). The CDR3 has 14 amino acids. Germline CDR1 reads SEHNR; CDR2 reads FQNEAQ (reference sequence). Trimming cost V 5 bases and J 5 bases, with 16 bases left between them. The CDR3 spells CASSDQRTAHEQYF. The CDR3 region has the DNA TGTGCCAGCAGCGACCAACGGACAGCCCACGAGCAGTACTTC.

The chain couples TRBV5-1 to TRBJ1-4; D is uncertain. Trimming stripped 2 bases from V and 5 bases from J, with 10 bases between. Per the germline V gene, CDR1 is SGHRS and CDR2 is YFSETQ. The CDR3 is 14 residues long. The CDR3 loop reads CASSFDGKNEKLFF. The DNA of the CDR3 is TGCGCCAGCAGCTTCGACGGGAAGAATGAAAAACTGTTTTTT. Full variable domain (remainder filled in from reference TRBV5-1 and TRBJ1-4): KAGVTQTPRYLIKTRGQQVTLSCSPISGHRSVSWYQQTPGQGLQFLFEYFSETQRNKGNFPGRFSGRQFSNSRSEMNVSTLELGDSALYLCASSFDGKNEKLFFGSGTQLSVL.

The gene calls are TRBV18 and TRBJ1-1; 10 bases are a match to TRBD1. Germline loops: CDR1 KGHSH, CDR2 LQKENI. This CDR3 contains 18 residues. V was pared by 3 bases and J by 0 bases, with 10 bases of the junction left unmatched. The CDR3 DNA follows: TGTGCCAGCTCACCTGTGGGACAGGGGTTTGGGGTGAACACTGAAGCTTTCTTT. Amino acid sequence: CASSPVGQGFGVNTEAFF.

This clone has just a few counts. The chain recombines TRBV6-4 with TRBJ2-1; 7 bases are shared with TRBD2. Germline values: CDR1 MRHNA, CDR2 SNTAGT. V was pared by 3 bases and J by 4 bases, with 6 bases of the junction left unmatched. This CDR3 comprises 15 residues. The CDR3 coding sequence is TGTGCCAGCAGTGAGGCGGGAGAGCTTTACAATGAGCAGTTCTTC. It translates to CASSEAGELYNEQFF.

The chain links TRBV21-1 to TRBJ2-4; the table's D call TRBD1 went unverified against the DNA. TRBV21-1 is a pseudogene. The CDR3 runs to 18 residues. For the CDR3, the DNA is TGTGCCAGCAGCAGAACCGACACAGGAAAAGTAGCCAAAAACATTCAGTACTTC. It yields the protein CASSRTDTGKVAKNIQYF.

The rearrangement joins TRBV4-3 to TRBJ1-6; possible D gene TRBD1, 6 bases. Germline CDR1 LGHNA, CDR2 YSLEER. V was cut by 0 bases and J by 8 bases, with 8 bases left in between. CDR3 length equals 14 residues. The CDR3 sequence: CASSQEQGYSPLHF. The CDR3 bases are TGCGCCAGCAGCCAAGAACAGGGTTATTCACCCCTCCACTTT.

The chain combines TRBV6-1 with TRBJ2-7; weak D call: TRBD1 (5 bases). Trimming removed 0 bases from V and 3 bases from J, with 12 bases in between. The CDR3 is 15 residues long. Looked up from germline, CDR1 is MNHNS and CDR2 is SASEGT. CDR3 loop: CASSEALQTDYEQYF. The CDR3 DNA is TGTGCCAGCAGTGAAGCGCTTCAGACAGACTACGAGCAGTACTTC.

This chain links TRBV28 with TRBJ2-7; 10 bases fit TRBD1. After removal of 6 bases from V and 3 bases from J, the junction contained 2 bases not matched to a gene. The CDR3 consists of 13 residues. CDR1 is MDHEN and CDR2 is SYDVKM in the germline V gene. CDR3 coding DNA: TGTGCCAGCAGCCGGGACAGGGGCTACGAGCAGTACTTC. Protein product: CASSRDRGYEQYF.

The rearrangement uses TRBV7-2 and TRBJ2-1; TRBD2 matches 9 bases. V lost 1 base to trimming and J lost 5 bases; unmatched junction nucleotides: 12. Germline values: CDR1 SGHTA, CDR2 FQGNSA. The CDR3 runs to 18 residues. CDR3 sequence (DNA): TGTGCCAGCAGCTTAGTTCCCCGGGCTAGCGGGGATGACAATGAGCAGTTCTTC. Translation gives CASSLVPRASGDDNEQFF.

This chain joins TRBV29-1 and TRBJ1-4; D not certain. V was cut by 6 bases and J by 3 bases, with 8 bases left in between. The CDR3 runs to 12 residues. CDR1 and CDR2 (germline): SQVTM, ANQGSEA. The CDR3 protein is CSVGLANEKLFF. The CDR3 DNA reads as TGCAGCGTAGGTTTGGCTAATGAAAAACTGTTTTTT.

The chain joins TRBV27 to TRBJ2-1, with D uncertain. In germline, CDR1 is MNHEY, CDR2 SMNVEV (reference sequence). The CDR3 has 11 residues. Trimming took off 5 bases at V and 3 bases at J, with 2 bases between the two ends. The CDR3 DNA sequence: TGTGCCAGCAGTCACTACAATGAGCAGTTCTTC. It is translated as CASSHYNEQFF.